These 2 T cell receptor beta chains originate from one sample sequenced in a study of T-cell reconstitution after alpha-beta-depleted transplantation in children (dated by TCRdb to 2016 to 2018). Per the publication, the treatment or condition label means: allogeneic hematopoietic cell transplantation with graft depleted of TCRalphabeta T cells and CD19 B cells. Libraries were built with PCR. Sequencing was performed on an Illumina HiSeq 2500. TCR library preparation used molecular barcoding, with unique molecular identifiers applied to normalize quantification of the TCRbeta repertoire. The public reads were reprocessed in TCRdb via fastp at Q25 and MiXCR, keeping in-frame beta chains. Each entry merges the rows of one CDR3 protein and shows their most common DNA and genes. In this sample the table shows hundreds of thousands of distinct CDR3 sequences, roughly 15% of which occur a single time. About 4.6% of the sample belongs to the ten largest clones.

The sequences come from PBMCs, mostly from graft donor cells, collected 360 days after TCRalphabeta/CD19-depleted stem cell transplant. These receptors all stem from a male patient between 10 and 17 years old who had a stem cell transplant for acute lymphoblastic leukemia, so the T cells may come from the graft donor.

This clonotype showed up many times. V usage is TRBV12-3 or TRBV12-4 and J usage is TRBJ2-7; D possibly matches TRBD1 or TRBD2 (5 bases each). The V gene lost 10 bases and the J gene lost 2 bases, with 21 bases spanning the gap. This CDR3 has 15 residues. The CDR3 nucleotides are TGTGCCACAGGAGCACAGGTGGGACCTACCTACGAGCAGTACTTC. It specifies CATGAQVGPTYEQYF.

The genes are TRBV18 and TRBJ2-1, with D unresolved. Germline lookup yields CDR1 KGHSH and CDR2 LQKENI. The CDR3 runs 16 residues. Deletions cut 2 bases from V and 6 bases from J, with 17 bases between. This CDR3 reads CASSPNTPRAINEQFF. In DNA form, the CDR3 reads TGTGCCAGCTCACCAAACACCCCTAGGGCCATCAATGAGCAGTTCTTC.